This T cell receptor (beta chain) was identified in a study of blood T cell repertoires in COVID-19. In the authors' methods: Cell counts per sample came from amplifying reference gene primers. Produced via immunoSEQ multiplex PCR; TCRdb's table is partial and in-frame only. V and J calls plus clone size are reproduced from that table; the DNA served to infer D and trimming. The sample includes some 380,000 clones, roughly 77% of them seen just once. Sequencing was carried out using peripheral blood. This clonotype was sampled from a human donor with acute or convalescent COVID-19. The donor label of this sample is uncertain.

The CDR3 here is CASSFFGGKGYGYTF. The DNA for the CDR3 is TGTGCCAGCAGCTTTTTTGGGGGCAAGGGCTATGGCTACACCTTC. The chain employs TRBV7-2 and TRBJ1-2, with D possibly matching TRBD1 (6 bases). Germline V gene lookup returns CDR1 SGHTA and CDR2 FQGNSA. The CDR3 extends over 15 amino acids. With 3 bases removed from V and 4 bases from J, the gap between germline ends came to 15 bases.